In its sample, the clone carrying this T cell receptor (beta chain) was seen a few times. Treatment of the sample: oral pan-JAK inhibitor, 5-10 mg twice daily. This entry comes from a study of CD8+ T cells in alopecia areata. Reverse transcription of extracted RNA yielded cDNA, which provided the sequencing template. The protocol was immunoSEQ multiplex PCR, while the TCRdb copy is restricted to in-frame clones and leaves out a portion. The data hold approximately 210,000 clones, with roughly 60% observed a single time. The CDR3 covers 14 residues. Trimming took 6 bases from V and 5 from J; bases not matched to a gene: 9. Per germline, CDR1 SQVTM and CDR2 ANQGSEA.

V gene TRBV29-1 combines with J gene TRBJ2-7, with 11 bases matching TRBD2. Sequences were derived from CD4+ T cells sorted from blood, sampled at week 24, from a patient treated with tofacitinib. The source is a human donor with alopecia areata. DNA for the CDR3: TGCAGCGTCGTGGAAACGGGACTAGCGGACGAGCAGTACTTC. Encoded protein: CSVVETGLADEQYF.